These 9 T cell receptor beta chains were sequenced from one sample in a study of vaccination effects on CD4 cells after COVID-19. These receptors are not linked to any known antigen. Assay used: immunoSEQ multiplex PCR; TCRdb lists only in-frame clones, some missing. The sample shows 25,000 or so clones, roughly two thirds of them seen only once. Antigen-specific CD4+ T cells were expanded with viral peptide pools in the ViraFEST assay before sequencing. The culture ran for nine to ten days, and then CD4+ T cells were isolated. Absence of prior SARS-CoV-2 infection characterized the vaccine recipients, who showed negative nucleocapsid antibodies. This material consisted of CD4+ T cells from PBMCs cultured with SARS-CoV-2 spike peptides, taken before COVID-19 vaccination. The receptors come from a human donor who received a COVID-19 vaccine.

The chain combines TRBV24-1 with TRBJ2-3; a weak D match, TRBD2 (7 bases). Germline values: CDR1 KGHDR, CDR2 SFDVKD. Between the trimmed V and J ends, which lost 3 bases and 2 bases, there was a span of 20 bases. The length of the CDR3 is 18 residues. CDR3 sequence reads: CATSDPSGASGYTDTQYF. CDR3 bases: TGTGCCACCAGTGATCCCTCAGGGGCTAGCGGCTACACAGATACGCAGTATTTT.

This clone was observed a few times. The chain joins TRBV5-1 to TRBJ2-3; 8 bases are a match to TRBD2. The CDR3 extends over 16 amino acids. Germline V gene sequence: CDR1 SGHRS, CDR2 YFSETQ. The junction had 9 bases not matched to a gene; V was cut back by 4 bases and J by 2 bases. The CDR3, as DNA: TGCGCCAGCAGCGAATACGGACTAGCCGACACAGATACGCAGTATTTT. It encodes CASSEYGLADTDTQYF.

The gene calls are TRBV12-5 and TRBJ1-6; the D gene is possibly TRBD1 (5 bases). Germline assignment: CDR1 LGHNT and CDR2 FRNRAP. Trimming stripped 0 bases from V and 5 bases from J, with 11 bases between. The CDR3 loop spans 16 amino acids. CDR3 protein: CASGLVWGPDNSPLHF. The CDR3 nucleotides read TGTGCTAGTGGTTTGGTATGGGGACCTGATAATTCACCCCTCCACTTT.

The rearrangement uses TRBV7-2 and TRBJ1-3, with D unresolved. The CDR3 runs 12 residues. The V gene lost 1 base and the J gene lost 8 bases, with 6 bases spanning the gap. Per germline, CDR1 SGHTA and CDR2 FQGNSA. CDR3 sequence (DNA): TGTGCCAGCAGCTTAGGGGTTGACACCATATATTTT. This codes for CASSLGVDTIYF.

The chain combines TRBV5-6 with TRBJ1-2, with D perhaps TRBD1 (5 bases). Germline-derived CDR1 and CDR2 are SGHDT and YYEEEE. The CDR3 totals 13 residues. V was clipped by 1 base and J by 7 bases, with 11 bases between them. As DNA, the CDR3 is TGTGCCAGCAGCTTGTCAGGGATACTTGGCTACACCTTC. This codes for CASSLSGILGYTF.

The chain links TRBV7-2 to TRBJ1-4; TRBD1 agrees at 8 bases. Germline trimming cut 5 bases from V and 2 bases from J; bases unmatched to any gene: 7. CDR1 is SGHTA, CDR2 FQGNSA, per germline. There are 16 residues in the CDR3. The CDR3, as DNA: TGTGCCAGCAGCCCCCGACAGGGGTCCACTAATGAAAAACTGTTTTTT. Its protein is CASSPRQGSTNEKLFF.

V usage is TRBV15 and J usage is TRBJ2-5; TRBD2 matches at 9 bases. CDR1 is LNHNV and CDR2 is YYDKDF in the germline V gene (reference sequence). This CDR3 has 15 residues. J gave up 1 base and V 3 bases, and 3 bases lay outside the gene matches. The CDR3 nucleotides are TGTGCCACCAGCAGGGGACTAGCCCTCCAAGAGACCCAGTACTTC. This encodes CATSRGLALQETQYF. The variable domain in full, with the rest retrieved from reference TRBV15 and TRBJ2-5, is DAMVIQNPRYQVTQFGKPVTLSCSQTLNHNVMYWYQQKSSQAPKLLFHYYDKDFNNEADTPDNFQSRRPNTSFCFLDIRSPGLGDTAMYLCATSRGLALQETQYFGPGTRLLVL.

There are a few counts of this clone. The gene calls are TRBV27 and TRBJ2-2, with 7 bases that match TRBD1. Germline trimming cut 3 bases from V and 3 bases from J; bases unmatched to any gene: 4. Germline assignment: CDR1 MNHEY and CDR2 SMNVEV (reference sequence). This CDR3 region has 15 residues. This chain's CDR3 is CASSLVGTDTGELFF. The CDR3 DNA reads as TGTGCCAGCAGTTTGGTGGGGACAGACACCGGGGAGCTGTTTTTT.

V usage is TRBV10-3 and J usage is TRBJ1-5; no reliable D call. Between the trimmed V and J ends, which lost 10 bases and 1 base, there was a span of 17 bases. CDR1 is ENHRY and CDR2 is SYGVKD in the germline V gene. The CDR3 extends over 15 amino acids. The CDR3 DNA follows: TGTGCCAACCAAAATCCACAGTGGAGCAATCAGCCCCAGCATTTT. Translating it yields CANQNPQWSNQPQHF.